This section outlines one T cell receptor beta chain sequence together with its context. Antigen specificity is unknown. A multiplex PCR was run with 60 Vbeta primers and 13 Jbeta primers. The protocol was immunoSEQ multiplex PCR, while the TCRdb copy is restricted to in-frame clones and leaves out a portion. This table holds under 110,000 clones, around 75% found once. The V gene lost 4 bases and the J gene lost 12 bases, with 14 bases spanning the gap. The CDR3 length is 12 residues. The germline V gene encodes CDR1 MDHEN and CDR2 SYDVKM. This specimen belongs to a study of cytomegalovirus exposure and HLA in healthy donors. Study-level points and caveats: As a later analysis revealed, most CMV-associated TCR beta chains appeared HLA-restricted. It was reported that TCR beta sequences correctly inferred the HLA-A and HLA-B alleles for most subjects.

This clonotype originated in a man in his forties in good health and CMV-seronegative. The V call is TRBV28, the J call TRBJ2-3; D unresolved. Specimen: PBMCs. CDR3 DNA sequence: TGTGCCAGCAGTTCTCCTTCCCTCGTACAGTATTTT. It codes for CASSSPSLVQYF. The full variable domain, completed using reference TRBV28 and TRBJ2-3, is DVKVTQSSRYLVKRTGEKVFLECVQDMDHENMFWYRQDPGLGLRLIYFSYDVKMKEKGDIPEGYSVSREKKERFSLILESASTNQTSMYLCASSSPSLVQYFGPGTRLTVL.